The entry below gives a single T cell receptor beta chain sequence along with its context. Its antigen is still unknown. The protocol was immunoSEQ multiplex PCR, while the TCRdb copy is restricted to in-frame clones and leaves out a portion. The sample holds about 61,000 clones; roughly 80% are singletons and the top ten take roughly 3.3%. The V gene's germline CDR1 is MNHEY and CDR2 SVGAGI. The CDR3 runs to 15 residues. Trimming at V came to 6 bases and at J to 8 bases, leaving 15 bases not matched to a gene. This specimen comes from a study of OX40 agonist ivuxolimab in advanced cancers. Findings and limits, study-wide: Clonal expansion among partial responders at 0.1-3.0 mg/kg ranked near the lowest. At 0.1 to 3.0 mg/kg and by week 6, clonal expansion occurred in CD4+ and CD8+ blood T cells. The mean number of expanded clones was higher in CD8+ T cells than in CD4+.

The clonotype was recovered from an adult with an advanced solid tumor such as melanoma, head and neck, liver or kidney cancer. This chain uses TRBV6-5 with TRBJ1-2, with 7 bases aligning to TRBD1. The starting material was CD4+ or CD8+ T cells sorted from blood, obtained in a trial of the OX40 agonist ivuxolimab. In DNA form, the CDR3 reads TGTGCCAGCAGGGGAACAGGGGCAAGGGGGAGAGGCTACACCTTC. As protein: CASRGTGARGRGYTF.